This T cell receptor beta chain was recorded in a study of T cell responses to AZD1222 COVID-19 vaccine. Study in general: Timing groups of about 4 and about 12 weeks for second doses were pooled.

TCRdb's table, derived via immunoSEQ multiplex PCR, lists solely in-frame clones and lacks some. This sample has about 55,000 clones, with around 90% found just once. The CDR3 consists of 16 residues. Germline CDR1 reads SGHDT; CDR2 reads YYEEEE. Trimming took off 0 bases at V and 0 bases at J, with 9 bases between the two ends. This clone was seen a few times. The sample here was peripheral blood, taken on day 0 of AZD1222 vaccination. This chain uses TRBV5-6 with TRBJ2-2, with D possibly being TRBD2 (6 bases). This receptor was obtained from an adult in good health. CDR3 sequence reads: CASSLVAVANTGELFF. As DNA, the CDR3 is TGTGCCAGCAGCTTGGTAGCGGTCGCGAACACCGGGGAGCTGTTTTTT.